The 8 T cell receptor beta chains below all came from one sample that was sequenced in a study of T cell responses to AZD1222 COVID-19 vaccine. Clones were read by immunoSEQ multiplex PCR, and TCRdb kept only the in-frame ones, dropping some. Here the sample spans 200,000 or so clones, approximately 94% being singletons. Sample: peripheral blood, taken on day 0 of MenACWY control vaccination. These TCRs come from an adult in good health.

This chain uses TRBV19 with TRBJ1-1, with D perhaps TRBD1 (6 bases). The CDR3 covers 15 residues. CDR1 and CDR2 (germline): LNHDA, SQIVND (reference sequence). Between the trimmed V and J ends, which lost 6 bases and 6 bases, there was a span of 20 bases. As DNA, the CDR3 is TGTGCCAGTAGATTGGAGCCAGGGGCTAAGGCTGAAGCTTTCTTT. Protein product: CASRLEPGAKAEAFF.

The rearrangement joins TRBV10-3 to TRBJ1-1, with a possible D match to TRBD1 (5 bases). The CDR3 runs 14 residues. The V and J ends lost 6 bases and 3 bases respectively, with 14 bases between them. In germline, CDR1 is ENHRY, CDR2 SYGVKD. CDR3 residues: CAIRGRISDTEAFF. The CDR3 bases are TGTGCCATCAGGGGGCGCATCTCGGACACTGAAGCTTTCTTT.

The rearrangement joins TRBV5-5 to TRBJ2-2, with 7 bases identical to TRBD1. Germline V gives CDR1 SGHKS, CDR2 YYEKEE (reference sequence). The CDR3 contains 15 residues. V shed 1 base, J shed 4 bases, and the junction held 4 bases outside the gene matches. CDR3 protein: CASSLRDSGTGELFF. For the CDR3, the DNA is TGTGCCAGCAGCTTGCGGGACAGTGGCACCGGGGAGCTGTTTTTT. Drawing the rest from reference TRBV5-5 and TRBJ2-2, the complete variable domain is DAGVTQSPTHLIKTRGQQVTLRCSPISGHKSVSWYQQVLGQGPQFIFQYYEKEERGRGNFPDRFSARQFPNYSSELNVNALLLGDSALYLCASSLRDSGTGELFFGEGSRLTVL.

The J gene is TRBJ1-1, the V gene TRBV5-5, with D unclear. The V gene lost 4 bases and the J gene lost 1 base, with 17 bases spanning the gap. Germline-derived CDR1 and CDR2 are SGHKS and YYEKEE (reference sequence). The CDR3 runs to 16 residues. The CDR3 is CASSPRSETSNTEAFF. The CDR3 coding sequence is TGTGCCAGCAGCCCCAGGAGTGAGACCTCGAACACTGAAGCTTTCTTT.

This sequence joins TRBV6-1 and TRBJ1-1; maybe TRBD1 (6 bases). From germline, CDR1 is MNHNS and CDR2 SASEGT. This CDR3 contains 15 residues. The V gene lost 2 bases and the J gene lost 0 bases, with 10 bases spanning the gap. Here the CDR3 reads CASSEFGGLNTEAFF. The CDR3 region has the DNA TGTGCCAGCAGTGAATTCGGGGGGCTGAACACTGAAGCTTTCTTT.

The rearrangement links TRBV7-8 to TRBJ1-2; TRBD1 agrees at 8 bases. The germline gives CDR1 SGHVS, CDR2 FQNEAQ. Unmatched junction bases numbered 11, after V lost 1 base and J lost 4 bases. This CDR3 contains 17 residues. The CDR3 spells CASSLVGVQGATYGYTF. The CDR3 DNA reads as TGTGCCAGCAGCTTAGTAGGGGTTCAGGGGGCTACCTATGGCTACACCTTC.

The rearrangement uses TRBV15 and TRBJ1-1; no firm D call. Germline values: CDR1 LNHNV, CDR2 YYDKDF (reference sequence). This CDR3 has 15 residues. V was clipped by 5 bases and J by 0 bases, with 13 bases between them. The CDR3 DNA reads as TGTGCCACCAGCGCGGGAGGCGGAATGAACACTGAAGCTTTCTTT. Protein product: CATSAGGGMNTEAFF.

The chain combines TRBV19 with TRBJ1-1; D gene unclear. V was pared by 6 bases and J by 2 bases, with 13 bases between. The length of the CDR3 is 14 residues. Germline CDR1 and CDR2: LNHDA and SQIVND (reference sequence). The CDR3 DNA is TGTGCCAGTAGCCCCGACCCTTCAAACACTGAAGCTTTCTTT. It specifies CASSPDPSNTEAFF. Looking up the rest from reference TRBV19 and TRBJ1-1 gives the full variable domain: DGGITQSPKYLFRKEGQNVTLSCEQNLNHDAMYWYRQDPGQGLRLIYYSQIVNDFQKGDIAEGYSVSREKKESFPLTVTSAQKNPTAFYLCASSPDPSNTEAFFGQGTRLTVV.